These 5 T cell receptor beta chains were sequenced from one sample in a study of CD8+CD57+ T cells in acquired aplastic anemia. Previously, flow cytometry had revealed CD8+CD57+ cell expansion in the patients chosen for sequencing. Profiles of TCR beta VDJ and CDR3 were generated from a genomic DNA template. MiXCR, run by TCRdb on the reads, gives a single entry per CDR3 protein. This table has under 350,000 distinct CDR3 sequences, 45% to 65% appearing once. Sequencing was performed on sorted CD4+, CD8+, or CD8+CD57+ T cells (not recorded which) from PBMCs. These receptors were obtained from a human donor with aplastic anemia.

In this sample, this clonotype turned up a few times. The V gene is TRBV12-3 or TRBV12-4, the J gene TRBJ1-4, with no clear D. The CDR3 is 12 amino acids. Trimming removed 4 bases from V and 10 bases from J, with 10 bases in between. In nucleotides, the CDR3 is TGTGCCAGCAGTTCGTCACATTCAAAACTGTTTTTT. This translates into CASSSSHSKLFF.

Ten or more counts support this clonotype. This sequence joins TRBV27 and TRBJ2-1; D is undetermined. This CDR3 contains 12 residues. From germline, CDR1 is MNHEY and CDR2 SMNVEV (reference sequence). The V end was cut by 3 bases, the J end by 9 bases, with 9 bases between. The CDR3 is CASSLPIGEQFF. As DNA, the CDR3 is TGTGCCAGCAGTTTGCCTATAGGTGAGCAGTTCTTC.

The chain is built from TRBV11-3 and TRBJ2-7, with 8 nucleotides matching TRBD2. This CDR3 is built from 16 residues. J gave up 6 bases and V 1 base, and 11 bases lay outside the gene matches. Germline V CDR1 and CDR2: SGHNT, YENEEA. CDR3 sequence: CASSLAPGLDLVEQYF. The CDR3, as DNA: TGTGCCAGCAGCTTAGCACCGGGACTAGACTTGGTCGAGCAGTACTTC.

The V call is TRBV10-3, the J call TRBJ1-3; no clear D gene. The germline V and J ends were trimmed by 6 bases and 3 bases, with 9 bases remaining between them. This CDR3 spans 13 amino acids. Germline V gene sequence: CDR1 ENHRY, CDR2 SYGVKD. DNA of the CDR3: TGTGCCATCAGCGGGGAGAATGGAAACACCATATATTTT. Its protein product is CAISGENGNTIYF.

This clonotype was seen more than once but under ten times. The chain recombines TRBV12-3 or TRBV12-4 with TRBJ2-7; a weak D match, TRBD2 (6 bases). The CDR3 has 11 amino acids. V lost 8 bases, J lost 3 bases, and 8 bases lay in between. The chain's CDR3 is CASGGDYEQYF. The CDR3 DNA reads as TGTGCCAGCGGCGGGGACTACGAGCAGTACTTC.